The 30 T cell receptor beta chains below all came from one sample that was sequenced in a study of T cell changes during pregnancy in multiple sclerosis. Some clones are missing from TCRdb's copy, which holds only in-frame ones; the method was immunoSEQ multiplex PCR. The sample consists of about 51,000 clones, 93% of them appearing once. Material: peripheral blood, obtained in the second trimester of pregnancy. These receptors were collected from a female donor with multiple sclerosis, enrolled in a pregnancy study.

Remarks on this clone: Germline and junction disagree at one end, which may indicate a read error. The V gene is TRBV5-6, the J gene TRBJ1-4; weak D call: TRBD1 (6 bases). Per the germline V gene, CDR1 is SGHDT and CDR2 is YYEEEE. The CDR3 contains 14 residues. CDR3 in DNA: TGTGCCAGCAGTTTGGTAGGGGGAGAAGAAAAACTGTTTTTT. Its translation: CASSLVGGEEKLFF.

The rearrangement uses TRBV4-3 and TRBJ2-3; 10 nucleotides align to TRBD2. CDR3 length equals 20 residues. Germline loops: CDR1 LGHNA, CDR2 YSLEER. With 0 bases clipped from V and 4 bases from J, the junction kept 16 bases outside the gene matches. CDR3 in DNA: TGCGCCAGCAGCCAAGATGTGAGTCCTAGCGGGAGCTTTGTTGCAGATACGCAGTATTTT. Translating it yields CASSQDVSPSGSFVADTQYF.

The rearrangement joins TRBV15 to TRBJ2-7; 10 bases align to TRBD2. Per germline, CDR1 LNHNV and CDR2 YYDKDF (reference sequence). The CDR3 has 16 residues. Unmatched junction bases numbered 4, after V lost 2 bases and J lost 0 bases. DNA for the CDR3: TGTGCCACCAGCAGACCTAGCGGGAGAGGCTCCTACGAGCAGTACTTC. Translated: CATSRPSGRGSYEQYF.

V gene TRBV19 combines with J gene TRBJ2-7, with a tentative D call TRBD1 (5 bases). Trimming cost V 3 bases and J 0 bases, with 15 bases left between them. CDR1 LNHDA and CDR2 SQIVND come from the germline V gene (reference sequence). This CDR3 comprises 16 residues. The DNA for the CDR3 is TGTGCCAGTAGTATTGATGCGGCGGACAACTCCTACGAGCAGTACTTC. Encoded protein: CASSIDAADNSYEQYF.

The gene calls are TRBV7-2 and TRBJ2-3; 11 bases fit TRBD1. This CDR3 contains 15 residues. CDR1 SGHTA and CDR2 FQGNSA come from the germline V gene. V gave up 5 bases and J gave up 6 bases; unmatched junction bases: 7. The CDR3 region is CASSQGTGGWDTQYF. The CDR3 DNA follows: TGTGCCAGCAGCCAGGGGACAGGGGGATGGGATACGCAGTATTTT.

The chain carries TRBV2 and TRBJ2-7; no clear D gene. V lost 7 bases, J lost 3 bases, and 13 bases lay in between. This CDR3 is built from 13 residues. CDR1 is SNHLY and CDR2 is FYNNEI in the germline V gene. The CDR3 sequence is CASTSPTLYEQYF. CDR3 bases: TGTGCCAGCACCTCCCCCACTCTCTACGAGCAGTACTTC.

The table lists this clone with a few counts. The chain couples TRBV6-1 to TRBJ1-2; the match to TRBD1 covers 11 bases. Looked up from germline, CDR1 is MNHNS and CDR2 is SASEGT. Trimming took 4 bases from V and 3 from J; bases not matched to a gene: 4. The CDR3 loop spans 15 amino acids. Written as DNA, the CDR3 is TGTGCCAGCAGTGGGACAGGGGGCGCCCACTATGGCTACACCTTC. It specifies CASSGTGGAHYGYTF.

This chain uses TRBV7-9 with TRBJ2-3; 8 nucleotides match TRBD2. The CDR3 consists of 16 residues. V gave up 4 bases and J gave up 2 bases; unmatched junction bases: 8. Germline values: CDR1 SEHNR, CDR2 FQNEAQ (reference sequence). CDR3 sequence (DNA): TGTGCCAGCAGCTCCCTAGCGGGCATTTACACAGATACGCAGTATTTT. This sequence encodes CASSSLAGIYTDTQYF.

The gene calls are TRBV25-1 and TRBJ2-5; D unresolved. CDR1 and CDR2 (germline): MGHDK, SYGVNS. The CDR3 totals 13 residues. The V gene lost 8 bases and the J gene lost 0 bases, with 10 bases spanning the gap. CDR3 bases: TGTGCCAGCTCCCGACAATACCAAGAGACCCAGTACTTC. It is translated as CASSRQYQETQYF.

J is TRBJ2-2 and V is TRBV6-6, with D perhaps matching TRBD2 (6 bases). V lost 5 bases and J 5 bases, leaving 12 bases between the germline ends. This CDR3 has 14 residues. Germline assignment: CDR1 MNHNY and CDR2 SVGAGI (reference sequence). The CDR3: CASSIGTGTGELFF. The CDR3 DNA sequence: TGTGCCAGCAGTATCGGGACTGGAACCGGGGAGCTGTTTTTT.

The V call is TRBV5-5, the J call TRBJ2-1, with TRBD2 as a possible D gene (6 bases). The V and J ends lost 0 bases and 6 bases respectively, with 13 bases between them. This CDR3 comprises 15 residues. Germline loops: CDR1 SGHKS, CDR2 YYEKEE (reference sequence). This chain's CDR3 is CASSLVREDRNEQFF. CDR3 in DNA: TGTGCCAGCAGCTTGGTAAGGGAGGACCGCAATGAGCAGTTCTTC.

This chain connects TRBV6-5 to TRBJ2-7; D might be TRBD1 (5 bases). The V gene's germline CDR1 is MNHEY and CDR2 SVGAGI. The CDR3 loop spans 13 amino acids. V shed 6 bases and J shed 3 bases, with 12 bases lying between them. CDR3 loop: CASRPSGYYEQYF. The CDR3 bases are TGTGCCAGCAGACCTTCAGGGTACTACGAGCAGTACTTC.

This clone was seen a handful of times. The gene calls are TRBV29-1 and TRBJ1-2; a possible D gene is TRBD1 (6 bases). The CDR3 loop spans 11 amino acids. V was trimmed by 6 bases and J by 8 bases, leaving 13 bases between them. Germline V gene data show CDR1 as SQVTM and CDR2 as ANQGSEA. CDR3 coding DNA: TGCAGCGTCTTACAGGGAGAAGGCTACACCTTC. Translated, it gives CSVLQGEGYTF.

The chain recombines TRBV10-3 with TRBJ2-7, with a possible D match to TRBD2 (6 bases). CDR1 ENHRY and CDR2 SYGVKD come from the germline V gene. Trimming stripped 0 bases from V and 6 bases from J, with 9 bases between. The CDR3 has 13 residues. This CDR3 reads CAISESGGREQYF. DNA for the CDR3: TGTGCCATCAGTGAGTCGGGAGGTCGCGAGCAGTACTTC.

The chain has TRBV7-9 and TRBJ1-5, with D perhaps TRBD1 (5 bases). There are 16 residues in the CDR3. Trimming pared 0 bases from V and 4 bases from J, leaving 13 bases between. Germline V gene data show CDR1 as SEHNR and CDR2 as FQNEAQ (reference sequence). In nucleotides, the CDR3 is TGTGCCAGCAGCTTAGCGAGCACAGGCTTTAATCAGCCCCAGCATTTT. Translation: CASSLASTGFNQPQHF.

This clone was seen more than once but under ten times. The chain joins TRBV19 to TRBJ1-2; 9 bases are shared with TRBD1. Germline loops: CDR1 LNHDA, CDR2 SQIVND (reference sequence). The V segment lost 9 bases and the J segment 2 bases; nucleotides outside the gene matches: 13. There are 16 residues in the CDR3. The CDR3 region is CARLYRGRLENYGYTF. The CDR3 DNA reads as TGTGCCAGGCTCTACAGGGGGCGCTTGGAGAACTATGGCTACACCTTC.

The chain is built from TRBV7-9 and TRBJ1-1; no clear D. Germline loops: CDR1 SEHNR, CDR2 FQNEAQ (reference sequence). The CDR3 is 14 residues long. V lost 1 base, J lost 4 bases, and 10 bases lay in between. The DNA for the CDR3 is TGTGCCAGCAGCTTAGGGGAGTTGGTCACTGAAGCTTTCTTT. Translating gives CASSLGELVTEAFF.

This chain uses TRBV5-1 with TRBJ2-1; the D gene is possibly TRBD1 (5 bases). V was pared by 4 bases and J by 6 bases, with 8 bases between. The CDR3 consists of 12 residues. The germline gives CDR1 SGHRS, CDR2 YFSETQ. The CDR3 sequence is CASSMDTNEQFF. CDR3 in DNA: TGCGCCAGCAGCATGGACACCAATGAGCAGTTCTTC.

The CDR3 spells CATSRKTGNGANVLTF. The CDR3 region has the DNA TGTGCCACCAGCCGAAAGACAGGGAACGGGGCCAACGTCCTGACTTTC. The V gene is TRBV15, the J gene TRBJ2-6; the match to TRBD1 covers 7 bases. Germline V gene sequence: CDR1 LNHNV, CDR2 YYDKDF (reference sequence). There are 16 residues in the CDR3. J gave up 4 bases and V 5 bases, and 8 bases lay outside the gene matches.

In its sample, this clone was seen a few times. This sequence joins TRBV9 and TRBJ2-1; possible D gene TRBD1, 6 bases. The CDR3 is made up of 16 amino acids. CDR1 is SGDLS, CDR2 YYNGEE, per germline. V lost 4 bases and J 0 bases, leaving 14 bases between the germline ends. The CDR3 region has the DNA TGTGCCAGCAGCCTTTCAGGGGCGAGCTCCTACAATGAGCAGTTCTTC. Protein: CASSLSGASSYNEQFF.

The chain carries TRBV30 and TRBJ1-2, with a tentative D call TRBD1 (6 bases). V dropped 0 bases and J dropped 7 bases, with 12 bases sitting between them. Germline CDR1 reads GTSNPN; CDR2 reads SVGIG (reference sequence). The CDR3 spans 13 residues. The CDR3 region is CAWSVGGAVGYTF. The DNA of the CDR3 is TGTGCCTGGAGTGTAGGGGGGGCCGTTGGCTACACCTTC.

This sequence joins TRBV29-1 and TRBJ2-1; D gene unclear. V lost 1 base, J lost 3 bases, and 4 bases lay in between. The CDR3 runs 12 residues. Per germline, CDR1 SQVTM and CDR2 ANQGSEA. The CDR3 loop is CSVEAIYNEQFF. The DNA of the CDR3 is TGCAGCGTTGAAGCCATCTACAATGAGCAGTTCTTC.

This clone was recorded only once. The chain employs TRBV7-2 and TRBJ2-7; TRBD1 matches at 7 bases. The CDR3 runs to 14 residues. CDR1 and CDR2 (germline): SGHTA, FQGNSA. The V and J ends lost 1 base and 7 bases, in that order; junction bases with no gene match: 7. CDR3 coding DNA: TGTGCCAGCAGCTTAGGCAGGGGGAACATAGAGCAGTACTTC. Protein: CASSLGRGNIEQYF.

This clone occurred once. The V gene is TRBV7-2, the J gene TRBJ2-1, with TRBD1 matching 10 bases. The trim removed 0 bases at V and 11 bases at J, leaving 4 bases unmatched. CDR1 and CDR2 (germline): SGHTA, FQGNSA. The CDR3 runs 14 residues. CDR3 sequence (DNA): TGTGCCAGCAGCTTAGCCATGGACAGGGGGAAGCAGTTCTTC. Protein sequence: CASSLAMDRGKQFF.

This chain connects TRBV10-1 to TRBJ2-7, with 11 bases lining up with TRBD1. The CDR3 totals 16 residues. Germline values: CDR1 WNHNN, CDR2 SYGVQD (reference sequence). V lost 8 bases and J lost 7; bases outside the gene matches: 16. DNA for the CDR3: TGCGCCAGCCTGCAACGGACAGGGGGCAGTGCGGGGGAGCAGTACTTC. It encodes CASLQRTGGSAGEQYF.

V is TRBV19 and J is TRBJ2-1; tentative D call: TRBD1 (6 bases). V lost 8 bases, J lost 4 bases, and 6 bases lay in between. The germline CDR1 and CDR2 sequences are LNHDA and SQIVND (reference sequence). This CDR3 comprises 11 residues. The CDR3 loop reads CASGQYNEQFF. In DNA form, the CDR3 reads TGTGCCAGTGGACAGTACAATGAGCAGTTCTTC.

The chain has TRBV5-1 and TRBJ1-1, with D unclear. The germline V gene encodes CDR1 SGHRS and CDR2 YFSETQ. V lost 1 base and J lost 0, with 10 bases in between. The CDR3 runs 15 residues. The CDR3 bases are TGCGCCAGCAGCTTGTTTGGGCCAGTGAACACTGAAGCTTTCTTT. It specifies CASSLFGPVNTEAFF.

This chain links TRBV7-9 with TRBJ2-7; 8 bases fit TRBD2. Germline CDR1 SEHNR, CDR2 FQNEAQ (reference sequence). The CDR3 length is 15 residues. J was trimmed by 5 bases and V by 5 bases; bases with no gene match: 11. The CDR3 spells CASSTGLGPHNEQYF. The DNA for the CDR3 is TGTGCCAGCAGCACGGGACTAGGTCCCCATAACGAGCAGTACTTC.

The chain is built from TRBV27 and TRBJ1-2; 7 bases align to TRBD1. The CDR3 covers 16 residues. The V gene's germline CDR1 is MNHEY and CDR2 SMNVEV (reference sequence). Trimming took 0 bases from V and 4 from J; bases not matched to a gene: 8. CDR3 in DNA: TGTGCCAGCAGTTTATCGACGGGAGGGGGCACCTATGGCTACACCTTC. It encodes CASSLSTGGGTYGYTF.

The V and J genes are TRBV2 and TRBJ1-5, with a possible D match to TRBD1 (6 bases). Germline CDR1 is SNHLY and CDR2 is FYNNEI. Trimming removed 5 bases at V and 3 bases at J, with 17 bases between. The CDR3 totals 16 residues. CDR3 sequence: CASSLQGTLLNQPQHF. The DNA for the CDR3 is TGTGCCAGCAGTCTACAGGGAACGCTCCTCAATCAGCCCCAGCATTTT.